This TCR beta chain was observed in a study of CD8 T cell repertoires and HIV-1 epitope variants. Study background: Each of Twenty-five Gag and Nef epitope peptides stimulated a separate culture. Epitopes were three Gag families plus Nef HW9 and YT9. Separate from the cultures, 1M uncultured T cells served as baseline.

This CDR3 is 16 amino acids long. CDR1 is LGHNA and CDR2 is YSLEER in the germline V gene. Unmatched junction bases numbered 6, after V lost 0 bases and J lost 3 bases. Method: immunoSEQ multiplex PCR; TCRdb's copy keeps in-frame clones and lacks some. The sample records about 4,700 clones, around 69% being singletons. Details on this clone: Its antigen is unknown.

The sequence came from a male donor with HIV. The V call is TRBV4-3, the J call TRBJ2-7; 9 bases fit TRBD2. The sequenced material came from cultured CD8+ T cells derived from PBMCs. This CDR3 is CASSQEAGTSNYEQYF. CDR3 in DNA: TGCGCCAGCAGCCAAGAAGCCGGGACTAGCAACTACGAGCAGTACTTC.